The 27 T cell receptor beta chains presented below share a single source sample, sequenced in a study of T cell responses to AZD1222 COVID-19 vaccine. The data were produced by immunoSEQ multiplex PCR, yet TCRdb's version contains in-frame clones alone and is incomplete. The sample lists 180,000 or so clones; 90% to 95% were seen once. The specimen comprised peripheral blood, sampled 28 days after the second AZD1222 dose. The receptors come from an adult who received the AZD1222 COVID-19 vaccine.

The chain employs TRBV9 and TRBJ2-1, with 9 bases identical to TRBD2. V lost 2 bases to trimming and J lost 7 bases; unmatched junction nucleotides: 7. This CDR3 region has 15 residues. The germline CDR1 and CDR2 sequences are SGDLS and YYNGEE. Here the CDR3 DNA reads TGTGCCAGCAGCGTGGTAGCGGGGGCTGGGAATGAGCAGTTCTTC. Translating gives CASSVVAGAGNEQFF.

The chain links TRBV12-5 to TRBJ2-7, with D tentatively TRBD1 (5 bases). Trimming removed 2 bases at V and 0 bases at J, with 17 bases between. CDR3 length: 17 amino acids. Per the germline V gene, CDR1 is LGHNT and CDR2 is FRNRAP. CDR3 sequence reads: CASGLPITGSSSYEQYF. CDR3 nucleotides: TGTGCTAGTGGTTTGCCGATCACAGGTTCTAGCTCCTACGAGCAGTACTTC.

The chain employs TRBV5-8 and TRBJ1-5, with D maybe TRBD1 (6 bases). Germline loops: CDR1 SGHTS, CDR2 YDEGEE. This CDR3 region has 14 residues. V gave up 5 bases and J gave up 2 bases, with 11 bases separating them. CDR3 protein: CASSNREGNQPQHF. CDR3 sequence (DNA): TGTGCCAGCAGTAACAGGGAAGGCAATCAGCCCCAGCATTTT.

The chain is built from TRBV7-9 and TRBJ1-4; tentative D call: TRBD1 (5 bases). The ends were cut back, 2 bases at V and 3 bases at J, with 13 bases in the middle. The CDR3 consists of 16 residues. In germline, CDR1 is SEHNR, CDR2 FQNEAQ (reference sequence). The CDR3 nucleotides are TGTGCCAGCAGCTTAAACCGACAGAACCCTAATGAAAAACTGTTTTTT. Residues: CASSLNRQNPNEKLFF.

The chain has TRBV19 and TRBJ2-2; 8 bases map to TRBD2. CDR3 size: 18 residues. V dropped 8 bases and J dropped 3; count of bases not matched to a gene: 17. Germline CDR1 LNHDA, CDR2 SQIVND (reference sequence). The CDR3 nucleotides read TGTGCCAGTGCGGTAAGGGCTAGCGGGCTGGCGGACACCGGGGAGCTGTTTTTT. This codes for CASAVRASGLADTGELFF. The full variable domain, completed using reference TRBV19 and TRBJ2-2, is DGGITQSPKYLFRKEGQNVTLSCEQNLNHDAMYWYRQDPGQGLRLIYYSQIVNDFQKGDIAEGYSVSREKKESFPLTVTSAQKNPTAFYLCASAVRASGLADTGELFFGEGSRLTVL.

The chain carries TRBV16 and TRBJ1-1; unclear D gene. Trimming removed 0 bases from V and 1 base from J, with 9 bases in between. This CDR3 spans 15 amino acids. Germline V gives CDR1 KGHSY, CDR2 FQNENV. For the CDR3, the DNA is TGTGCCAGCAGCCAATCAAACCAGAGGAACACTGAAGCTTTCTTT. This encodes CASSQSNQRNTEAFF. Drawing the rest from reference TRBV16 and TRBJ1-1, the complete variable domain is GEEVAQTPKHLVRGEGQKAKLYCAPIKGHSYVFWYQQVLKNEFKFLISFQNENVFDETGMPKERFSAKCLPNSPCSLEIQATKLEDSAVYFCASSQSNQRNTEAFFGQGTRLTVV.

The chain has TRBV27 and TRBJ2-7; D could derive from TRBD1 or TRBD2 (5 bases each). Trimming shortened V by 6 bases and J by 3 bases, and 15 bases separated the two germline ends. The CDR3 runs 14 residues. Germline V gene data show CDR1 as MNHEY and CDR2 as SMNVEV (reference sequence). CDR3 amino acids: CASRWDGRNYEQYF. The CDR3 nucleotides read TGTGCCAGCAGGTGGGACGGACGGAACTACGAGCAGTACTTC.

This sequence joins TRBV10-2 and TRBJ2-7; D unresolved. Trimming removed 3 bases from V and 2 bases from J, with 8 bases in between. The CDR3 totals 13 residues. Germline V gene sequence: CDR1 WSHSY, CDR2 SAAADI. CDR3 protein: CASSEGNTYEQYF. In DNA form, the CDR3 reads TGCGCCAGCAGTGAAGGAAACACCTACGAGCAGTACTTC.

About this clone itself: Other DNA sequences within the sample encode an identical CDR3. This chain uses TRBV18 with TRBJ1-1, with 8 bases fitting TRBD1. The CDR3 is made up of 14 amino acids. V shed 6 bases and J 1 base; nucleotides not matched to a gene: 4. Germline values: CDR1 KGHSH, CDR2 LQKENI. The CDR3: CASSQGQGNTEAFF. CDR3 nucleotide sequence: TGTGCCAGCTCGCAAGGACAGGGGAACACTGAAGCTTTCTTT.

The chain uses TRBV3-1 (or the pseudogene TRBV3-2) and TRBJ2-5; TRBD1 agrees at 8 bases. The CDR3 extends over 15 amino acids. V gave up 5 bases and J gave up 5 bases; unmatched junction bases: 10. CDR1 is LGHDT and CDR2 is YNNKEL in the germline V gene (reference sequence). CDR3 region: CASSARQGIWETQYF. CDR3 DNA sequence: TGTGCCAGCAGCGCCCGACAGGGGATATGGGAGACCCAGTACTTC.

In DNA form, the CDR3 reads TGTGCCAGCAGCCCGGACAGGCCCCCCTACGAGCAGTACTTC. Translated: CASSPDRPPYEQYF. The chain joins TRBV7-3 to TRBJ2-7; 7 bases agree with TRBD1. Germline CDR1 reads SGHTA; CDR2 reads FQGTGA. The CDR3 is made up of 14 amino acids. Trimming at V came to 5 bases and at J to 2 bases, leaving 6 bases not matched to a gene.

The chain uses TRBV7-6 and TRBJ2-2; 10 positions match TRBD1. V was clipped by 4 bases and J by 6 bases; unmatched bases: 8. The CDR3 sequence is 16 residues long. CDR1 and CDR2 from the germline V gene are SGHVS and FNYEAQ. This CDR3 reads CASSSSGGTGAGELFF. For the CDR3, the DNA is TGTGCCAGCAGCTCTAGTGGGGGGACAGGGGCCGGGGAGCTGTTTTTT.

The CDR3 nucleotides read TGTGCCAGTAACGTCGGTAGCCAGCCCCAGCATTTT. Translation gives CASNVGSQPQHF. V gene TRBV19 combines with J gene TRBJ1-5; D is unclear. Trimming cost V 7 bases and J 7 bases, with 11 bases left between them. The germline V gene encodes CDR1 LNHDA and CDR2 SQIVND (reference sequence). The CDR3 is made up of 12 amino acids.

This rearrangement joins TRBV7-9 to TRBJ1-2; perhaps TRBD1 as D (6 bases). CDR1 and CDR2 from the germline V gene are SEHNR and FQNEAQ (reference sequence). The CDR3 has 16 residues. Deletions cut 5 bases from V and 0 bases from J, with 16 bases between. CDR3 region: CASSPRTAFTNYGYTF. CDR3 nucleotide sequence: TGTGCCAGCAGCCCGCGGACAGCCTTCACTAACTATGGCTACACCTTC. The entire variable domain, with the rest obtained from reference TRBV7-9 and TRBJ1-2, is as follows: DTGVSQNPRHKITKRGQNVTFRCDPISEHNRLYWYRQTLGQGPEFLTYFQNEAQLEKSRLLSDRFSAERPKGSFSTLEIQRTEQGDSAMYLCASSPRTAFTNYGYTFGSGTRLTVV.

The chain recombines TRBV21-1 with TRBJ2-7; TRBD1 reflects the table's D call only, with no check against the DNA. TRBV21-1 is annotated as a pseudogene. CDR3 length: 16 amino acids. CDR3 in DNA: TGTGCCAGCAGCAAAGGGTGTGGTACAGGGTCCTACGAGCAGTACTTC. Its protein is CASSKGCGTGSYEQYF.

This sequence joins TRBV27 and TRBJ2-7; D gene uncertain. Germline CDR1 reads MNHEY; CDR2 reads SMNVEV (reference sequence). The V gene lost 6 bases and the J gene lost 1 base, with 10 bases spanning the gap. The CDR3 is made up of 13 amino acids. The CDR3 loop is CASRLGRSYEQYF. CDR3 DNA sequence: TGTGCCAGCAGGCTTGGCAGGTCCTACGAGCAGTACTTC.

This chain uses TRBV7-3 with TRBJ2-1; 7 bases map to TRBD1. In germline, CDR1 is SGHTA, CDR2 FQGTGA. The V and J ends lost 2 bases and 0 bases, in that order; junction bases with no gene match: 10. The CDR3 is made up of 18 amino acids. This chain's CDR3 is CASSLLGTASFSYNEQFF. The CDR3 DNA reads as TGTGCCAGCAGCTTATTGGGGACAGCGTCTTTCTCCTACAATGAGCAGTTCTTC.

The chain has TRBV6-5 and TRBJ1-1; D is unclear. Trimming removed 5 bases from V and 1 base from J, with 11 bases in between. This CDR3 is 14 amino acids long. CDR1 and CDR2 (germline): MNHEY, SVGAGI. The CDR3 here is CASSPDGRNTEAFF. The CDR3 nucleotides read TGTGCCAGCAGTCCCGACGGAAGGAACACTGAAGCTTTCTTT.

This chain joins TRBV5-1 and TRBJ2-5; TRBD2 might be the D (5 bases). This CDR3 spans 14 amino acids. CDR1 is SGHRS and CDR2 is YFSETQ in the germline V gene. Between the trimmed V and J ends, which lost 4 bases and 5 bases, there was a span of 15 bases. The CDR3 DNA sequence: TGCGCCAGCAGCCCCCCCCCGGGGTTGGAGACCCAGTACTTC. This sequence encodes CASSPPPGLETQYF.

V gene TRBV7-9 combines with J gene TRBJ2-7; D is unresolved. V was cut by 4 bases and J by 6 bases, with 13 bases left in between. Germline V gives CDR1 SEHNR, CDR2 FQNEAQ (reference sequence). CDR3 size: 13 residues. For the CDR3, the DNA is TGTGCCAGCAGCTCCCAGGTGGGGTCCGAGCAGTACTTC. Amino acids: CASSSQVGSEQYF.

This sequence joins TRBV5-1 and TRBJ1-1; no clear D gene. This CDR3 has 14 amino acids. Germline CDR1 is SGHRS and CDR2 is YFSETQ. Trimming took off 3 bases at V and 1 base at J, with 10 bases between the two ends. CDR3 amino acids: CASSSSNRNTEAFF. The CDR3 DNA sequence: TGCGCCAGCAGCTCCTCAAACAGGAACACTGAAGCTTTCTTT. Variable domain in full (rest from reference TRBV5-1 and TRBJ1-1): KAGVTQTPRYLIKTRGQQVTLSCSPISGHRSVSWYQQTPGQGLQFLFEYFSETQRNKGNFPGRFSGRQFSNSRSEMNVSTLELGDSALYLCASSSSNRNTEAFFGQGTRLTVV.

This chain uses TRBV7-2 with TRBJ2-1; 8 bases are a match to TRBD2. Germline CDR1 reads SGHTA; CDR2 reads FQGNSA. V lost 5 bases and J lost 12; bases outside the gene matches: 18. This CDR3 has 16 residues. CDR3 loop: CASSPLGSGVPLRQFF. In DNA form, the CDR3 reads TGTGCCAGCAGCCCCCTTGGTAGCGGGGTCCCTCTCCGGCAGTTCTTC.

This chain connects TRBV18 to TRBJ2-3; TRBD2 matches 7 bases. The germline V gene encodes CDR1 KGHSH and CDR2 LQKENI. CDR3 length: 18 residues. The V and J ends lost 3 bases and 1 base, in that order; junction bases with no gene match: 13. CDR3 bases: TGTGCCAGCTCACCTCTCCTTGGGGCTAGCGGCCGCACAGATACGCAGTATTTT. Translated: CASSPLLGASGRTDTQYF.

The V and J genes are TRBV19 and TRBJ2-3; 8 nucleotides agree with TRBD2. After removal of 5 bases from V and 1 base from J, the junction contained 5 bases not matched to a gene. The CDR3 runs to 15 residues. Germline assignment: CDR1 LNHDA and CDR2 SQIVND (reference sequence). In DNA form, the CDR3 reads TGTGCCAGTAGTGTTTTAGCGGGGCGCACAGATACGCAGTATTTT. This gives the protein CASSVLAGRTDTQYF.

The CDR3 reads CASSSLQETQYF. The CDR3 coding sequence is TGTGCCAGCAGCTCGCTCCAAGAGACCCAGTACTTC. V is TRBV5-4 and J is TRBJ2-5; D unclear. The CDR3 covers 12 residues. Trimming cost V 3 bases and J 1 base, with 4 bases left between them. Germline lookup yields CDR1 SGHNT and CDR2 YYREEE (reference sequence).

The gene calls are TRBV20-1 and TRBJ2-7; no clear D gene. Trimming removed 3 bases at V and 4 bases at J, with 4 bases between. This CDR3 has 10 amino acids. Germline-derived CDR1 and CDR2 are DFQATT and SNEGSKA (reference sequence). The CDR3 DNA sequence: TGCAGTGCTAGTAATTACGAGCAGTACTTC. Residues: CSASNYEQYF.

This clone appeared a single time. The CDR3 loop reads CASSLNRGTDTQYF. CDR3 coding DNA: TGTGCCAGCAGCTTGAACAGAGGCACAGATACGCAGTATTTT. V and J are TRBV5-5 and TRBJ2-3; D not certain. The germline V and J ends were trimmed by 1 base and 1 base, with 7 bases remaining between them. Germline V CDR1 and CDR2: SGHKS, YYEKEE (reference sequence). The CDR3 totals 14 residues.